The entry below describes one T cell receptor (beta chain). This entry comes from a study of blood T cell repertoires in COVID-19. Study details: Specimens from acute and convalescent COVID-19 originated in the United States, Italy and Spain.

The length of the CDR3 is 15 residues. Losses at the gene ends were 2 bases for V and 3 bases for J; bases not matched to a gene: 6. Germline values: CDR1 ENHRY, CDR2 SYGVKD. This table comes from immunoSEQ multiplex PCR, and its TCRdb copy is limited to in-frame clones, with some not included. The repertoire holds roughly 56,000 clones, with roughly 90% as singletons. The receptor comes from a human donor in a cohort sampled during active COVID-19. The sample taken for sequencing was peripheral blood. This rearrangement joins TRBV10-3 to TRBJ1-2, with 7 bases aligning to TRBD1. CDR3 amino acids: CAISEMSRGDYGYTF. The DNA of the CDR3 is TGTGCCATCAGTGAGATGTCCAGGGGGGACTATGGCTACACCTTC.